This T cell receptor (beta chain) was obtained from a study of cytomegalovirus exposure and HLA in healthy donors. Overall study: In a previous analysis, some 120 million unique TCR beta sequences were found from 150 million to 200 million T cells. Some 80 million unique TCRs from HLA-typed donors were held in an early data release.

Trimming removed 5 bases from V and 7 bases from J, with 8 bases in between. CDR3 length: 11 amino acids. Germline V gene lookup returns CDR1 SNHLY and CDR2 FYNNEI. As regards this clone: The antigen remains undetermined.

With 60 Vbeta and 13 Jbeta primers, the PCR was carried out. Produced via immunoSEQ multiplex PCR; TCRdb's table is partial and in-frame only. The table has some 150,000 clones, around 77% seen once. Overall study results and limits: Among immune exposure information, only CMV serostatus was available.

The V call is TRBV2, the J call TRBJ1-1; the D gene is possibly TRBD1 (5 bases). The source is a middle-aged woman in good health and CMV-seropositive. The sample comprised PBMCs. DNA for the CDR3: TGTGCCAGCAGTCTGGACATTGAAGCTTTCTTT. Its protein product is CASSLDIEAFF.